These 14 T cell receptor beta chains came from one sample sequenced in a study of monozygotic twins with inflammatory bowel disease. TCRdb re-called the 5' RACE reads; every CDR3 protein appears as one record, without DNA. The data include some 190,000 distinct CDR3 sequences; the top ten clones carry 7.5% to 9.5%. Sequencing was carried out using blood. The receptors were gathered from a human donor with ulcerative colitis or Crohn's disease, or a healthy co-twin of an affected twin (not recorded which).

The rearrangement uses TRBV7-6 and TRBJ1-2; the D call from TCRdb, TRBD1, cannot be confirmed without DNA. The CDR3 contains 15 residues. Looked up from germline, CDR1 is SGHVS and CDR2 is FNYEAQ. CDR3 sequence: CASSPGTAANYGYTF.

The V call is TRBV4-2, the J call TRBJ2-7; lacking DNA, the TRBD1 call made by TCRdb goes unchecked. Germline CDR1 LGHNA, CDR2 YNFKEQ. The CDR3 is made up of 15 amino acids. CDR3: CASSQDGDRAYEQYF.

The V and J genes are TRBV12-3 or TRBV12-4 and TRBJ2-2; TCRdb proposes TRBD2, but this gene call is untestable without DNA. The CDR3 runs 17 residues. The CDR3 here is CASSLASGGINTGELFF.

The chain combines TRBV6-1 with TRBJ1-6. Looked up from germline, CDR1 is MNHNS and CDR2 is SASEGT. The CDR3 runs 15 residues. The CDR3 loop reads CASSEDLRYNSPLHF.

The chain's CDR3 is CASSLGEAFNQPQHF. V usage is TRBV7-2 and J usage is TRBJ1-5. Germline V gene lookup returns CDR1 SGHTA and CDR2 FQGNSA. The CDR3 has 15 amino acids.

The chain carries TRBV5-1 and TRBJ2-7. Germline CDR1 and CDR2: SGHRS and YFSETQ. There are 13 residues in the CDR3. The CDR3 is CASSFIPSYEQYF.

The chain has TRBV9 and TRBJ2-2; there is no DNA to check the TCRdb D call of TRBD1. Germline CDR1 reads SGDLS; CDR2 reads YYNGEE. CDR3 size: 17 residues. This CDR3 is CASSGSDRGWNTGELFF.

The rearrangement uses TRBV7-9 and TRBJ2-7. This CDR3 spans 13 amino acids. Germline loops: CDR1 SEHNR, CDR2 FQNEAQ (reference sequence). The CDR3 loop is CASSLGWSYEQYF.

This chain connects TRBV4-2 to TRBJ2-7. CDR1 and CDR2 from the germline V gene are LGHNA and YNFKEQ. The CDR3 length is 15 residues. This CDR3 reads CASSQDPRTPYEQYF.

This chain joins TRBV19 and TRBJ2-5; TCRdb selects TRBD1, and the lack of DNA leaves this call unchecked. CDR3 length equals 12 residues. CDR1 and CDR2 (germline): LNHDA, SQIVND (reference sequence). Here the CDR3 reads CASMSWGETQYF.

This chain uses TRBV27 with TRBJ1-2; TCRdb proposes TRBD1, but this gene call is untestable without DNA. The V gene's germline CDR1 is MNHEY and CDR2 SMNVEV (reference sequence). The length of the CDR3 is 14 residues. This chain's CDR3 is CASSFDRGRRGYTF.

The V call is TRBV7-8, the J call TRBJ1-5; there is no DNA to check the TCRdb D call of TRBD1. From germline, CDR1 is SGHVS and CDR2 FQNEAQ. The CDR3 sequence is 14 residues long. The CDR3 loop reads CASSPLTANQPQHF.

The gene calls are TRBV12-3 or TRBV12-4 and TRBJ1-5; the TRBD1 assignment by TCRdb is unverifiable without DNA. The CDR3 spans 15 residues. The CDR3 here is CASAPRLGNDQPQHF.

The gene calls are TRBV7-6 and TRBJ2-1. CDR3 length: 12 amino acids. Germline V CDR1 and CDR2: SGHVS, FNYEAQ. CDR3: CASSLDRHEQFF.